Listed below are T cell receptor beta chains from one sample, sequenced in a study of T cells in Graves' hyperthyroidism and ophthalmopathy. TCRdb fed the multiplex PCR reads into MiXCR, producing one record per CDR3 protein. This sample has fewer than 200,000 distinct CDR3 sequences; approximately 15% occur once, and the top ten carry roughly 30%. The sample comprised blood. The receptor source for this set is a woman in her forties or fifties with Graves' hyperthyroidism. The CDR3 runs from the conserved cysteine through the conserved F or W. The order of the fields is clone size, V gene, J gene, D gene, CDR3 DNA, CDR3 protein. D genes are given only for firm matches. The size field is filled for only some rows; it gives once, few, many or a size class.

clone size: few; V gene: TRBV3-1; J gene: TRBJ2-6; D gene: -; CDR3 DNA: TGTGCCAGCAGCCAAGGGGTCATGTCCAACGTCCTGACTTTC; CDR3 protein: CASSQGVMSNVLTF
clone size: many; V gene: TRBV15; J gene: TRBJ1-1; D gene: TRBD1; CDR3 DNA: TGTGCCACCAGCAGAGAGGGGGACAGGGTGATGAACACTGAAGCTTTCTTT; CDR3 protein: CATSREGDRVMNTEAFF
clone size: few; V gene: TRBV5-1; J gene: TRBJ2-2; D gene: TRBD1; CDR3 DNA: TGCGCCAGCAGACCGGGACAGGGAGCCGGGGAGCTGTTTTTT; CDR3 protein: CASRPGQGAGELFF
clone size: many; V gene: TRBV6-1; J gene: TRBJ2-2; D gene: -; CDR3 DNA: TGTGCCAGCAGAGCCCAGACCGCGAACACCGGGGAGCTGTTTTTT; CDR3 protein: CASRAQTANTGELFF
clone size: many; V gene: TRBV20-1; J gene: TRBJ1-6; D gene: TRBD1; CDR3 DNA: TGCAGTGCCCGCGACGCAGGGGGCGCGGATTCACCCCTCCACTTT; CDR3 protein: CSARDAGGADSPLHF
clone size: many; V gene: TRBV19; J gene: TRBJ1-3; D gene: -; CDR3 DNA: TGTGCCAGCAGGTTTAACTCTGGAAACACCATATATTTT; CDR3 protein: CASRFNSGNTIYF
clone size: many; V gene: TRBV29-1; J gene: TRBJ1-2; D gene: -; CDR3 DNA: TGCAGCGTGGGGCGCAGGGCCAACTATGGCTACACCTTC; CDR3 protein: CSVGRRANYGYTF
clone size: many; V gene: TRBV6-1; J gene: TRBJ1-5; D gene: -; CDR3 DNA: TGTGCCAGCAGATCTCTTGGGGGTGGACAGCCCCAGCATTTT; CDR3 protein: CASRSLGGGQPQHF
clone size: many; V gene: TRBV9; J gene: TRBJ1-2; D gene: -; CDR3 DNA: TGTGCCAGCAGGGGCGGGATTAACTATGGCTACACCTTC; CDR3 protein: CASRGGINYGYTF
clone size: many; V gene: TRBV9; J gene: TRBJ1-1; D gene: -; CDR3 DNA: TGTGCCAGCAGCGTAGACACGAACACTGAAGCTTTCTTT; CDR3 protein: CASSVDTNTEAFF
clone size: many; V gene: TRBV7-9; J gene: TRBJ2-3; D gene: -; CDR3 DNA: TGTGCCAGCAGCCCGACGATTGGGGATTATACGCAGTATTTT; CDR3 protein: CASSPTIGDYTQYF
clone size: -; V gene: TRBV6-1; J gene: TRBJ2-2; D gene: -; CDR3 DNA: TGTGCCAGCAGTACCCCCTGGGACAATAAGAACACCGGGGAGCTGTTTTTT; CDR3 protein: CASSTPWDNKNTGELFF
clone size: many; V gene: TRBV6-2/TRBV6-3; J gene: TRBJ2-5; D gene: -; CDR3 DNA: TGTGCCAGCAGCCTGGTAGTGGGCGCGGGCGCGACCGGAGAGACCCAGTACTTC; CDR3 protein: CASSLVVGAGATGETQYF
clone size: -; V gene: TRBV4-1; J gene: TRBJ1-2; D gene: -; CDR3 DNA: TGCGCCAGCAGCCGACCCGGGACCGATTCTCTTTATGGCTACACCTTC; CDR3 protein: CASSRPGTDSLYGYTF
clone size: many; V gene: TRBV6-1; J gene: TRBJ2-2; D gene: -; CDR3 DNA: TGTGCCAGCAGCGGACTTACTACTGGGACCGGGGAGCTGTTTTTT; CDR3 protein: CASSGLTTGTGELFF
clone size: many; V gene: TRBV28; J gene: TRBJ1-5; D gene: -; CDR3 DNA: TGTGCCAGCAGTTTAGAGGGGCCCAGCAATCAGCCCCAGCATTTT; CDR3 protein: CASSLEGPSNQPQHF
clone size: many; V gene: TRBV20-1; J gene: TRBJ1-5; D gene: -; CDR3 DNA: TGCAGTGCTAGAGGCCGGGGGGCGCGGGGCAATCAGCCCCAGCATTTT; CDR3 protein: CSARGRGARGNQPQHF
clone size: few; V gene: TRBV7-9; J gene: TRBJ1-2; D gene: -; CDR3 DNA: TGTGCCAGCAGCTTAGTAGGGATGGGCCACTATGGCTACACCTTC; CDR3 protein: CASSLVGMGHYGYTF
clone size: once; V gene: TRBV29-1; J gene: TRBJ1-6; D gene: -; CDR3 DNA: TGCAGCGTGGCCGACGGAGGGAATCCGAATTCACCCCTCCACTTT; CDR3 protein: CSVADGGNPNSPLHF
clone size: -; V gene: TRBV11-2; J gene: TRBJ2-3; D gene: TRBD2; CDR3 DNA: TGTGCCAGCAGCTTAGCGCTTAGCGGGATCACAGATACGCAGTATTTT; CDR3 protein: CASSLALSGITDTQYF
clone size: many; V gene: TRBV6-1; J gene: TRBJ1-2; D gene: TRBD1; CDR3 DNA: TGTGCCAGCAGTTACCCCTCAGGGGGCGTCTATGGCTACACCTTC; CDR3 protein: CASSYPSGGVYGYTF
clone size: -; V gene: TRBV6-1; J gene: TRBJ1-1; D gene: -; CDR3 DNA: TGTGCCAGCAGGGAGGAAGCTTTCTTT; CDR3 protein: CASREEAFF
clone size: -; V gene: TRBV3-1; J gene: TRBJ1-4; D gene: -; CDR3 DNA: TGTGCCAGCAGCCTCGTATCTTCAGGGAAACGGTTGTTTTTT; CDR3 protein: CASSLVSSGKRLFF
clone size: few; V gene: TRBV6-2/TRBV6-3; J gene: TRBJ1-5; D gene: -; CDR3 DNA: TGTGCCAGCAGCCGCTCTTTAACCGGGACGGGGGGCAATCAGCCCCAGCATTTT; CDR3 protein: CASSRSLTGTGGNQPQHF
clone size: many; V gene: TRBV27; J gene: TRBJ2-7; D gene: -; CDR3 DNA: TGTGCCAGCAGACGCTCCAGGGGAGGCTACGAGCAGTACTTC; CDR3 protein: CASRRSRGGYEQYF
clone size: many; V gene: TRBV27; J gene: TRBJ2-5; D gene: TRBD2; CDR3 DNA: TGTGCCAGCAGAAAGACTAGCGGGGGTCGGGAGACCCAGTACTTC; CDR3 protein: CASRKTSGGRETQYF
clone size: many; V gene: TRBV12-3/TRBV12-4; J gene: TRBJ1-2; D gene: -; CDR3 DNA: TGTGCCAGCAGTTTAGCAGTGGGTGGAGGCTACACCTTC; CDR3 protein: CASSLAVGGGYTF
clone size: many; V gene: TRBV20-1; J gene: TRBJ1-2; D gene: -; CDR3 DNA: TGCAGTGCTAGAGAACTGAAGAGAAACTATGGCTACACCTTC; CDR3 protein: CSARELKRNYGYTF
clone size: -; V gene: TRBV11-3; J gene: TRBJ2-5; D gene: -; CDR3 DNA: TGTGCCAGCAGCGTAGGGCGCTTGGGGCACCCCAGCCCCGAAGAGACCCAGTACTTC; CDR3 protein: CASSVGRLGHPSPEETQYF
clone size: -; V gene: TRBV28; J gene: TRBJ1-5; D gene: TRBD1; CDR3 DNA: TGTGCCAGCAGTTCCCCGGGACAGGGCAATCAGCCCCAGCATTTT; CDR3 protein: CASSSPGQGNQPQHF
clone size: -; V gene: TRBV4-1; J gene: TRBJ1-5; D gene: -; CDR3 DNA: TGCGCCAGCAGCCAAGGGGACATTAATCAGCCCCAGCATTTT; CDR3 protein: CASSQGDINQPQHF
clone size: many; V gene: TRBV6-1; J gene: TRBJ2-3; D gene: -; CDR3 DNA: TGTGCCAGCAGAACAGGGTTGGGGACAGATACGCAGTATTTT; CDR3 protein: CASRTGLGTDTQYF
clone size: many; V gene: TRBV5-1; J gene: TRBJ2-3; D gene: TRBD1; CDR3 DNA: TGCGCCAGCAGCTGGACAGGGGTCACAGATACGCAGTATTTT; CDR3 protein: CASSWTGVTDTQYF
clone size: many; V gene: TRBV6-2/TRBV6-3; J gene: TRBJ2-5; D gene: -; CDR3 DNA: TGTGCCAGCAGTTACGGACAAGAGACCCAGTACTTC; CDR3 protein: CASSYGQETQYF
clone size: -; V gene: TRBV6-5; J gene: TRBJ2-7; D gene: TRBD1; CDR3 DNA: TGTGCCAGCAGTTACCCTCCAGGGGGCGAGGCGTACGAGCAGTACTTC; CDR3 protein: CASSYPPGGEAYEQYF
clone size: few; V gene: TRBV12-3/TRBV12-4; J gene: TRBJ1-4; D gene: -; CDR3 DNA: TGTGCCAGCAGTTTCGGCCAGAACTTTAAACTGTTTTTT; CDR3 protein: CASSFGQNFKLFF
clone size: many; V gene: TRBV12-5; J gene: TRBJ2-5; D gene: TRBD1; CDR3 DNA: TGTGCTAGTGCCCCTCGGACAGGGCTCTTGATGGCCCAGTACTTC; CDR3 protein: CASAPRTGLLMAQYF
clone size: many; V gene: TRBV18; J gene: TRBJ1-2; D gene: -; CDR3 DNA: TGTGCCAGCTCCAAGACACCAGACATGGCAGCGGGCTACACCTTC; CDR3 protein: CASSKTPDMAAGYTF
clone size: many; V gene: TRBV27; J gene: TRBJ1-2; D gene: -; CDR3 DNA: TGTGCCAGCAGTTTAAGTTCTCTCGGCAGGGGCGGCTACACCTTC; CDR3 protein: CASSLSSLGRGGYTF
clone size: many; V gene: TRBV3-1; J gene: TRBJ2-1; D gene: TRBD2; CDR3 DNA: TGTGCCGCCCAGCGGGGGGGCGTTCATGAGCAGTTCTTC; CDR3 protein: CAAQRGGVHEQFF